These T cell receptor beta chains were read from a single sample in a study of cytomegalovirus exposure and HLA in healthy donors. Assay used: immunoSEQ multiplex PCR; TCRdb lists only in-frame clones, some missing. This sample's table reports about 48,000 clones. The specimen was PBMCs. Source of these receptors: a woman in her forties in good health and CMV-seronegative. Each CDR3 is given with its conserved first and last residue. The order of the fields is D gene, J gene, V gene, CDR3 protein, CDR3 DNA. D genes are given only for firm matches.

NA	TRBJ1-1	TRBV4-3	CASSQDRGTEAFF	TGCGCCAGCAGCCAAGATCGGGGTACTGAAGCTTTCTTT
TRBD1	TRBJ1-5	TRBV29-1	CSVGTGAAGQPQHF	TGCAGCGTGGGGACAGGGGCAGCAGGTCAGCCCCAGCATTTT
TRBD1	TRBJ2-2	TRBV27	CASRRGQGVTGELFF	TGTGCCAGCAGGAGGGGACAGGGAGTCACCGGGGAGCTGTTTTTT
NA	TRBJ1-1	TRBV10-3	CAIRFGGQVNTEAFF	TGTGCCATCAGGTTCGGGGGGCAGGTAAACACTGAAGCTTTCTTT
TRBD1	TRBJ2-7	TRBV27	CASSLVTGGLYEQYF	TGTGCCAGCAGTTTAGTGACAGGGGGTTTGTACGAGCAGTACTTC
TRBD1	TRBJ1-4	TRBV6-5	CASSRQGINEKLFF	TGTGCCAGCAGCAGACAGGGGATTAATGAAAAACTGTTTTTT
TRBD2	TRBJ2-4	TRBV28	CASSSLGEGKNIQYF	TGTGCCAGCAGTTCCTTAGGGGAGGGCAAAAACATTCAGTACTTC
TRBD1	TRBJ2-2	TRBV4-1	CASSQKWGQWFTGELFF	TGCGCCAGCAGCCAAAAATGGGGACAGTGGTTCACCGGGGAGCTGTTTTTT
TRBD2	TRBJ2-3	TRBV28	CASSLILAGYTDTQYF	TGTGCCAGCAGTTTAATACTAGCGGGATACACAGATACGCAGTATTTT
TRBD2	TRBJ2-1	TRBV9	CASSVAGQRPAGGNEQFF	TGTGCCAGCAGCGTAGCTGGTCAGAGGCCGGCGGGGGGCAATGAGCAGTTCTTC
TRBD2	TRBJ2-5	TRBV30	CAWSLVGGRETQYF	TGTGCCTGGAGCCTCGTAGGCGGGAGAGAGACCCAGTACTTC